The next 24 T cell receptor beta chains were all read from a single sample in a study of OX40 agonist ivuxolimab in advanced cancers. Method: immunoSEQ multiplex PCR; TCRdb's copy keeps in-frame clones and lacks some. Of about 60,000 clones in the sample, 81% are singletons; the top ten hold 1%. The input for sequencing was CD4+ or CD8+ T cells sorted from blood, taken in a trial of the OX40 agonist ivuxolimab. These receptor sequences come from an adult with an advanced solid tumor such as melanoma, head and neck, liver or kidney cancer.

This clone was seen a few times. The junction departs from germline at one end; a sequencing error may be responsible. This chain uses TRBV3-1 (or the pseudogene TRBV3-2) with TRBJ2-7; D unresolved. Germline values: CDR1 LGHDT, CDR2 YNNKEL (reference sequence). CDR3 length: 9 amino acids. CDR3 amino acids: CASSQVRFF. CDR3 DNA sequence: TGTGCCAGCAGCCAAGTAAGGTTCTTC.

CDR3 bases: TGTGCCAGCAGCTTAGATCCGCCGAGGGAGCAGTTCTTC. This translates into CASSLDPPREQFF. This chain joins TRBV11-2 and TRBJ2-1; D not certain. Looked up from germline, CDR1 is SGHAT and CDR2 is FQNNGV. Deletions cut 0 bases from V and 10 bases from J, with 10 bases between. CDR3 length equals 13 residues.

The chain couples TRBV19 to TRBJ1-5, with 7 positions matching TRBD1. Germline values: CDR1 LNHDA, CDR2 SQIVND (reference sequence). The ends lost 7 bases at V and 3 bases at J; junction bases unmatched: 9. CDR3 length: 15 amino acids. CDR3 DNA sequence: TGTGCCAGTACCAAGGGGGCGAGGTTCAATCAGCCCCAGCATTTT. It codes for CASTKGARFNQPQHF.

This chain links TRBV28 with TRBJ2-1; TRBD2 is a possible D gene (5 bases). Trimming took 2 bases from V and 5 from J, leaving 19 bases between them. Germline V gene lookup returns CDR1 MDHEN and CDR2 SYDVKM. The CDR3 is 17 residues long. CDR3 DNA sequence: TGTGCCAGCAGTTTAGCTAGACTACTGAGATTCGACAATGAGCAGTTCTTC. It translates to CASSLARLLRFDNEQFF.

The chain uses TRBV30 and TRBJ1-2; perhaps TRBD1 as D (5 bases). Trimming took off 5 bases at V and 6 bases at J, with 13 bases between the two ends. CDR3 length: 12 amino acids. Germline CDR1 GTSNPN, CDR2 SVGIG (reference sequence). This CDR3 reads CAWEVPGHGYTF. CDR3 nucleotide sequence: TGTGCCTGGGAGGTCCCGGGACATGGCTACACCTTC. Full variable domain (outside the CDR3, taken from reference TRBV30 and TRBJ1-2): SQTIHQWPATLVQPVGSPLSLECTVEGTSNPNLYWYRQAAGRGLQLLFYSVGIGQISSEVPQNLSASRPQDRQFILSSKKLLLSDSGFYLCAWEVPGHGYTFGSGTRLTVV.

This clone showed up just once. The chain employs TRBV4-1 and TRBJ2-7; no definite D call. The CDR3 has 16 amino acids. Germline V gene data show CDR1 as MGHRA and CDR2 as YSYEKL. V lost 0 bases and J 2 bases, leaving 14 bases between the germline ends. DNA for the CDR3: TGCGCCAGCAGCCAAGATCAGGCCTTCCGGGCCTACGAGCAGTACTTC. It translates to CASSQDQAFRAYEQYF.

The CDR3 is CASSMPPGSYYGYTF. CDR3 DNA: TGTGCCAGTAGTATGCCCCCGGGGTCCTACTATGGCTACACCTTC. The V gene is TRBV19, the J gene TRBJ1-2, with no clear D. CDR3 length equals 15 residues. Trimming shortened V by 3 bases and J by 3 bases, and 14 bases separated the two germline ends. The V gene's germline CDR1 is LNHDA and CDR2 SQIVND (reference sequence).

The count of this clone is one. V and J are TRBV4-2 and TRBJ1-6; D perhaps matches TRBD1 (6 bases). CDR1 is LGHNA and CDR2 is YNFKEQ in the germline V gene. CDR3 length: 15 residues. Trimming pared 0 bases from V and 6 bases from J, leaving 9 bases between. DNA for the CDR3: TGTGCCAGCAGCCAAGAGTGGACAGCTAATTCACCCCTCCACTTT. Translating gives CASSQEWTANSPLHF.

The DNA of the CDR3 is TGCGCCAGCAGCTTGGATGCCTATAATTCACCCCTCCACTTT. Protein sequence: CASSLDAYNSPLHF. The gene calls are TRBV5-1 and TRBJ1-6, with no clear D. Germline V CDR1 and CDR2: SGHRS, YFSETQ. Trimming removed 0 bases at V and 2 bases at J, with 3 bases between. The CDR3 runs 14 residues.

The gene calls are TRBV27 and TRBJ1-2; unclear D gene. Germline assignment: CDR1 MNHEY and CDR2 SMNVEV (reference sequence). The CDR3 runs 13 residues. Trimming removed 6 bases from V and 7 bases from J, with 15 bases in between. CDR3 bases: TGTGCCAGCAGCCGTGAGACACGGGGTGGCTACACCTTC. This encodes CASSRETRGGYTF.

In DNA form, the CDR3 reads TGTGCCAGCACCCCATTCGGGGGACTAGACGCCGGGGAGCTGTTTTTT. Its protein product is CASTPFGGLDAGELFF. The chain uses TRBV4-2 and TRBJ2-2, with 8 bases identical to TRBD2. This CDR3 contains 16 residues. Trimming removed 7 bases from V and 6 bases from J; junction bases left unmatched: 13. Germline values: CDR1 LGHNA, CDR2 YNFKEQ.

This clone appeared once. The rearrangement joins TRBV29-1 to TRBJ1-2; 7 bases are a match to TRBD1. CDR3 length: 15 amino acids. After removal of 6 bases from V and 0 bases from J, the junction contained 10 bases not matched to a gene. Germline CDR1 SQVTM, CDR2 ANQGSEA. The CDR3 protein is CSVNYAGTANYGYTF. The CDR3 DNA sequence: TGCAGCGTCAATTACGCCGGGACAGCTAACTATGGCTACACCTTC.

Here the CDR3 DNA reads TGTGCCAGCACTTTAGGGGGTGAGCAGTTCTTC. Its translation is CASTLGGEQFF. V and J are TRBV2 and TRBJ2-1; TRBD1 might be the D (6 bases). The germline gives CDR1 SNHLY, CDR2 FYNNEI. This CDR3 is 11 amino acids long. Trimming stripped 7 bases from V and 9 bases from J, with 10 bases between.

V usage is TRBV19 and J usage is TRBJ1-1, with no clear D. CDR1 and CDR2 (germline): LNHDA, SQIVND (reference sequence). The CDR3 loop spans 16 amino acids. V was shortened by 3 bases and J by 0 bases, with 14 bases between the two germline ends. CDR3 sequence (DNA): TGTGCCAGTAGTATCCCCCGGGGAAACATGAACACTGAAGCTTTCTTT. It is translated as CASSIPRGNMNTEAFF.

The chain combines TRBV27 with TRBJ1-1, with unresolved D. The CDR3 consists of 13 residues. CDR1 MNHEY and CDR2 SMNVEV come from the germline V gene (reference sequence). Deletions cut 7 bases from V and 2 bases from J, with 11 bases between. This chain's CDR3 is CASIARFNTEAFF. Here the CDR3 DNA reads TGTGCCAGCATTGCGAGGTTTAACACTGAAGCTTTCTTT.

This CDR3 is CASSLTGENTGELFF. CDR3 nucleotide sequence: TGTGCCAGCAGCTTGACCGGGGAGAACACCGGGGAGCTGTTTTTT. The chain couples TRBV5-6 to TRBJ2-2; D possibly corresponds to TRBD2 (5 bases). In germline, CDR1 is SGHDT, CDR2 YYEEEE. The CDR3 consists of 15 residues. V lost 1 base, J lost 1 base, and 8 bases lay in between.

CDR3 sequence (DNA): TGTGCCAGCAGCTTGCCCCCGGGACAGGTGAACACTGAAGCTTTCTTT. Translated: CASSLPPGQVNTEAFF. The rearrangement joins TRBV5-4 to TRBJ1-1; 8 positions match TRBD1. Germline CDR1 and CDR2: SGHNT and YYREEE (reference sequence). V lost 1 base, J lost 0 bases, and 5 bases stayed unmatched. The CDR3 length is 16 residues.

This chain links TRBV9 with TRBJ1-5; TRBD1 matches at 7 bases. Germline loops: CDR1 SGDLS, CDR2 YYNGEE. The CDR3 extends over 14 amino acids. The junction had 2 bases not matched to a gene; V was cut back by 4 bases and J by 1 base. The CDR3 protein is CASSLGQSNQPQHF. The CDR3 DNA sequence: TGTGCCAGCAGCCTGGGACAGAGCAATCAGCCCCAGCATTTT. Filled out from reference TRBV9 and TRBJ1-5, the complete variable domain reads DSGVTQTPKHLITATGQRVTLRCSPRSGDLSVYWYQQSLDQGLQFLIQYYNGEERAKGNILERFSAQQFPDLHSELNLSSLELGDSALYFCASSLGQSNQPQHFGDGTRLSIL.

The chain carries TRBV7-6 and TRBJ2-4; 7 bases align to TRBD1. The CDR3 extends over 16 amino acids. V lost 5 bases, J lost 1 base, and 8 bases stayed unmatched. Germline CDR1 is SGHVS and CDR2 is FNYEAQ. The CDR3 DNA is TGTGCCAGCAGCCCAGACAGGGTCCGGGCCAAAAACATTCAGTACTTC. Translated, it gives CASSPDRVRAKNIQYF.

The rearrangement joins TRBV5-1 to TRBJ2-7, with 12 bases identical to TRBD2. V lost 8 bases and J lost 1; bases outside the gene matches: 10. The V gene's germline CDR1 is SGHRS and CDR2 YFSETQ. The CDR3 contains 16 residues. The CDR3 reads CASQTTSGGFSYEQYF. DNA of the CDR3: TGCGCCAGTCAAACCACTAGCGGGGGGTTTTCCTACGAGCAGTACTTC.

This clone occurred a few times. The chain combines TRBV7-9 with TRBJ1-6; no definite D call. Trimming removed 1 base from V and 0 bases from J, with 4 bases in between. This CDR3 comprises 15 residues. Per the germline V gene, CDR1 is SEHNR and CDR2 is FQNEAQ (reference sequence). The DNA of the CDR3 is TGTGCCAGCAGCTTAGACGGCTCCTATAATTCACCCCTCCACTTT. Protein: CASSLDGSYNSPLHF.

In regard to this clone: As the CDR3 is not closed by the conserved phenylalanine or tryptophan, this likely results from a read error. V usage is TRBV5-4 and J usage is TRBJ2-7; TRBD2 matches 13 bases. Germline V gene lookup returns CDR1 SGHNT and CDR2 YYREEE (reference sequence). J was trimmed by 6 bases and V by 4 bases; bases with no gene match: 7. This CDR3 comprises 15 residues. This CDR3 reads CASSTPGLAGREQYL. The CDR3 region has the DNA TGTGCCAGCAGCACTCCGGGACTAGCGGGGCGCGAGCAGTACCTC.

The chain couples TRBV7-9 to TRBJ1-2; D possibly corresponds to TRBD1 (5 bases). Germline loops: CDR1 SEHNR, CDR2 FQNEAQ (reference sequence). The CDR3 length is 14 residues. Trimming cost V 1 base and J 6 bases, with 12 bases left between them. CDR3 nucleotides: TGTGCCAGCAGCTTAGTAGGGGCGCTTGATGGCTACACCTTC. Its translation: CASSLVGALDGYTF.

The gene calls are TRBV21-1 and TRBJ2-3; TRBD1, the table's D call, was not compared with the DNA. TRBV21-1 is a pseudogene. This CDR3 comprises 19 residues. CDR3: CASAPRDRGDVTSTDTQYF. As DNA, the CDR3 is TGTGCCAGCGCGCCCCGGGACAGGGGGGACGTCACTAGCACAGATACGCAGTATTTT.